A selection of T cell receptor beta chains follows, all from one sample in a study of cytomegalovirus exposure and HLA in healthy donors. Sequencing used immunoSEQ multiplex PCR; TCRdb keeps in-frame clones, though not all of them. Of a few hundred thousand clones detected, about 93% appear once; the ten largest clones hold around 1.7%. Sequencing input: PBMCs. The receptor set was obtained from a girl aged 2-10 years in good health and CMV-seronegative. Both conserved end residues are part of each CDR3. The order of the fields is V gene, clone size, J gene, D gene, CDR3 protein, CDR3 DNA. The D gene is left open where the match is weak. Part of the rows lack a size; the others show once, few, many or a class for expanded clones.

V: TRBV4-1
size: NA
J: TRBJ1-5
D: NA
CDR3: CPSSQSWGQAEQPQHF
DNA: TGCCCCAGCAGCCAAAGTTGGGGCCAGGCTGAGCAGCCCCAGCATTTT

V: TRBV30
size: NA
J: TRBJ2-2
D: TRBD2
CDR3: CAWSNPGLASKTGELFF
DNA: TGTGCCTGGAGTAATCCGGGACTAGCGTCAAAGACCGGGGAGCTGTTTTTT

V: TRBV10-2
size: NA
J: TRBJ1-2
D: TRBD1
CDR3: CASSDRQGLNGYTF
DNA: TGCGCCAGCAGTGACCGACAGGGCCTAAATGGCTACACCTTC

V: TRBV28
size: once
J: TRBJ1-4
D: NA
CDR3: CASSLATVGEKLFF
DNA: TGTGCCAGCAGTTTGGCCACAGTGGGCGAAAAACTGTTTTTT

V: TRBV5-1
size: NA
J: TRBJ2-2
D: NA
CDR3: CASSGQRSNTGELFF
DNA: TGCGCCAGCAGCGGTCAGCGGTCAAACACCGGGGAGCTGTTTTTT

V: TRBV7-3
size: NA
J: TRBJ2-1
D: TRBD2
CDR3: CASSPQTSGGQGSYNEQFF
DNA: TGTGCCAGCAGCCCACAGACTAGCGGGGGGCAGGGCTCCTACAATGAGCAGTTCTTC

V: TRBV5-1
size: once
J: TRBJ1-5
D: NA
CDR3: CASSLEGERQPQHF
DNA: TGCGCCAGCAGCTTGGAAGGGGAACGGCAGCCCCAGCATTTT

V: TRBV14
size: NA
J: TRBJ2-3
D: NA
CDR3: CASSQDSLYSTDTQYF
DNA: TGTGCCAGCAGCCAAGATTCCCTATATTCCACAGATACGCAGTATTTT

V: TRBV30
size: NA
J: TRBJ2-1
D: TRBD1
CDR3: CAGSLTGFGNEQFF
DNA: TGTGCCGGGTCGCTGACAGGGTTTGGCAATGAGCAGTTCTTC

V: TRBV6-1
size: NA
J: TRBJ2-2
D: NA
CDR3: CASSDAGERLVLSGELFF
DNA: TGTGCCAGCAGTGACGCTGGGGAGCGCCTTGTTCTGTCCGGGGAGCTGTTTTTT

V: TRBV6-5
size: once
J: TRBJ2-1
D: NA
CDR3: CASSLDRREQFF
DNA: TGTGCCAGCAGCCTCGACAGGCGTGAGCAGTTCTTC

V: TRBV9
size: NA
J: TRBJ2-2
D: NA
CDR3: CASSVGGRGNTGELFF
DNA: TGTGCCAGCAGCGTAGGGGGAAGGGGGAACACCGGGGAGCTGTTTTTT

V: TRBV6-5
size: NA
J: TRBJ2-7
D: NA
CDR3: CASGSREPFYEQYF
DNA: TGTGCCAGCGGGTCCAGGGAACCTTTCTACGAGCAGTACTTC

V: TRBV7-9
size: NA
J: TRBJ1-6
D: TRBD1
CDR3: CASSWGQGNNSPLHF
DNA: TGTGCCAGCAGCTGGGGACAGGGTAACAATTCACCCCTCCACTTT

V: TRBV7-9
size: NA
J: TRBJ2-7
D: TRBD1
CDR3: CASSSPGTGSSYEQYF
DNA: TGTGCCAGCAGCTCCCCCGGGACAGGGTCCTCCTACGAGCAGTACTTC

V: TRBV19
size: NA
J: TRBJ1-4
D: TRBD1
CDR3: CASRSAPGQNEKLFF
DNA: TGTGCCAGTAGGTCCGCCCCGGGACAGAATGAAAAACTGTTTTTT

V: TRBV12-2
size: NA
J: TRBJ2-4
D: NA
CDR3: CASRTTSIAKNIQYF
DNA: TGTGCAAGTCGCACCACATCCATAGCCAAAAACATTCAGTACTTC

V: TRBV29-1
size: once
J: TRBJ1-2
D: NA
CDR3: CSVPRIGGCCYGYTF
DNA: TGCAGCGTTCCCAGGATCGGAGGTTGCTGCTATGGCTACACCTTC

V: TRBV2
size: NA
J: TRBJ2-5
D: TRBD1
CDR3: CASIPDVAGGPETQYF
DNA: TGTGCCAGCATCCCGGACGTGGCAGGGGGCCCAGAGACCCAGTACTTC

V: TRBV19
size: NA
J: TRBJ2-2
D: NA
CDR3: CASTQYTGELFF
DNA: TGTGCCAGTACCCAATACACCGGGGAGCTGTTTTTT

V: TRBV28
size: NA
J: TRBJ1-2
D: TRBD1
CDR3: CASSDGTGNFGGYTF
DNA: TGTGCCAGCAGTGATGGGACAGGGAATTTTGGGGGCTACACCTTC

V: TRBV11-2
size: NA
J: TRBJ2-3
D: NA
CDR3: CASSPLAERYTDTQYF
DNA: TGTGCCAGCAGCCCCTTGGCGGAGCGGTACACAGATACGCAGTATTTT

V: TRBV19
size: NA
J: TRBJ1-5
D: NA
CDR3: CASSRSVKNQPQHF
DNA: TGTGCCAGTAGTAGGTCAGTCAAAAATCAGCCCCAGCATTTT

V: TRBV19
size: NA
J: TRBJ2-3
D: TRBD2
CDR3: CATRTSGNTDTQYF
DNA: TGTGCCACGAGGACTAGCGGGAACACAGATACGCAGTATTTT

V: TRBV12-2
size: NA
J: TRBJ2-7
D: NA
CDR3: CASRPHPGLAYEQYF
DNA: TGTGCAAGTCGCCCCCACCCGGGACTAGCGTACGAGCAGTACTTC

V: TRBV11-2
size: NA
J: TRBJ1-5
D: NA
CDR3: CASSLEGTLQPQHF
DNA: TGTGCCAGCAGCTTAGAGGGGACTCTTCAGCCCCAGCATTTT